This T cell receptor (beta chain) was recovered during a study of cytomegalovirus exposure and HLA in healthy donors. About the study: For the approximately 400 genotyped donors, 75% to 90% fell within the Caucasian-associated ancestry cluster. Notes on the study in general: Owing to their indistinguishability, certain V segments, notably TRBV6-2 and TRBV6-3, were excluded.

Concerning this clone: The antigen remains undetermined.

Donors consisted of healthy bone marrow donors. The study ran its PCR with 60 Vbeta and 13 Jbeta primers. The repertoire was sequenced with immunoSEQ multiplex PCR; TCRdb's copy has only in-frame clones and lacks some. The repertoire holds about 170,000 clones, with about 85% as singletons. From germline, CDR1 is SGHTA and CDR2 FQGTGA. The CDR3 has 12 residues. Trimming took 5 bases from V and 12 from J; bases not matched to a gene: 7. This chain links TRBV7-3 with TRBJ2-3, with 8 bases that match TRBD2. This TCR was recovered from a woman aged 45-65 years in good health and CMV-seropositive. Sequenced material: PBMCs. The CDR3 DNA reads as TGTGCCAGCAGCCAGAGCGGGGGTCCTCAGTATTTT. Protein: CASSQSGGPQYF.